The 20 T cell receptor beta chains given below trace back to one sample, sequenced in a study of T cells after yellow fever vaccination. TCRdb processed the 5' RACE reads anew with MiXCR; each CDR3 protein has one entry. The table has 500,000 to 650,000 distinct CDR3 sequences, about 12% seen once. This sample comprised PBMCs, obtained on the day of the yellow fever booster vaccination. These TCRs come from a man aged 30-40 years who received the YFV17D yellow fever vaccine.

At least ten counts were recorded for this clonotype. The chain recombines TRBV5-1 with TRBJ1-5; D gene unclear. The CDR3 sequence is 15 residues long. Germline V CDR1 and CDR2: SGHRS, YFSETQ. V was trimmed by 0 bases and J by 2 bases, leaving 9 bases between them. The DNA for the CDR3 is TGCGCCAGCAGCTTGGGGGGAATTGGCAATCAGCCCCAGCATTTT. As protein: CASSLGGIGNQPQHF. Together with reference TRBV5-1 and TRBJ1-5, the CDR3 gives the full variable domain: KAGVTQTPRYLIKTRGQQVTLSCSPISGHRSVSWYQQTPGQGLQFLFEYFSETQRNKGNFPGRFSGRQFSNSRSEMNVSTLELGDSALYLCASSLGGIGNQPQHFGDGTRLSIL.

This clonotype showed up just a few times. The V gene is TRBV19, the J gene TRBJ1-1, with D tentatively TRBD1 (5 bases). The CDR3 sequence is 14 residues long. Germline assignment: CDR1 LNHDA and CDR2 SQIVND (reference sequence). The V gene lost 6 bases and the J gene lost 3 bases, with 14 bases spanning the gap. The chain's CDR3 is CASRGDRPYTEAFF. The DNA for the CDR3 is TGTGCCAGTAGGGGTGACAGACCTTACACTGAAGCTTTCTTT.

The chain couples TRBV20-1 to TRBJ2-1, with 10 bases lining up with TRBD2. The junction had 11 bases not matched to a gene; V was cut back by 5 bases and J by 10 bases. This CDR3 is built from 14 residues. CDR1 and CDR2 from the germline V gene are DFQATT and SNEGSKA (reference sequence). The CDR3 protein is CSAARGAGGEEQFF. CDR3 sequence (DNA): TGCAGTGCTGCCCGGGGAGCGGGAGGGGAGGAGCAGTTCTTC.

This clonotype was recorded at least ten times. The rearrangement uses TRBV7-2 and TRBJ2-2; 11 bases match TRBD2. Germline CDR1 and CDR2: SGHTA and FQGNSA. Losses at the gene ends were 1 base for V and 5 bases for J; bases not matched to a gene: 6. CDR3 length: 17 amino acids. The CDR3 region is CASSLVVASGRTGELFF. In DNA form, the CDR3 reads TGTGCCAGCAGCTTAGTAGTGGCTAGCGGGAGGACCGGGGAGCTGTTTTTT.

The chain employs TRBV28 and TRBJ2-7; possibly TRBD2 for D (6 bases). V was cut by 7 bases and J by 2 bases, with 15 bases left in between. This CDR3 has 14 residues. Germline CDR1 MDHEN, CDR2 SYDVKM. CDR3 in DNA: TGTGCCAGCATCCCCGGGACTGCTCCCTACGAGCAGTACTTC. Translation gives CASIPGTAPYEQYF.

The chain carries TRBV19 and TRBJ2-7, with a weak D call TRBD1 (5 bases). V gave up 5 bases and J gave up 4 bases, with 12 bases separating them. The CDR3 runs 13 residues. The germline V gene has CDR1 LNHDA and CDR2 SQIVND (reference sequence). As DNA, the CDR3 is TGTGCCAGTAGTGTCCAGGGTGGGTACGAGCAGTACTTC. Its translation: CASSVQGGYEQYF.

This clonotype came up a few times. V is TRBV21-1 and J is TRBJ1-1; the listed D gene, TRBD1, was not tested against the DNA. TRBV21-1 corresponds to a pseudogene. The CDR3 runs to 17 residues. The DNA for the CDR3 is TGTGCCAGCAGCAAAGGAGGGGGACAGGGGAGGAACACTGAAGCTTTCTTT. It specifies CASSKGGGQGRNTEAFF.

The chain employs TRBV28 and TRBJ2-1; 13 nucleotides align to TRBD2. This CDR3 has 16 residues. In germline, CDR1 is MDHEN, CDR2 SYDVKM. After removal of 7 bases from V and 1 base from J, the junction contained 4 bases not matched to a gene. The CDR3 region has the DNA TGTGCCAGCATGGAGACTAGCGGGAGGTCCTACAATGAGCAGTTCTTC. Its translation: CASMETSGRSYNEQFF.

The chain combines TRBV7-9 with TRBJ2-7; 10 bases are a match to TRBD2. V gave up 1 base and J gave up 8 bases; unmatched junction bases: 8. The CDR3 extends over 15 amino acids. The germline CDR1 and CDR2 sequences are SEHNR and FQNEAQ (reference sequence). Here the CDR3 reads CASSLVPSGSEKQYF. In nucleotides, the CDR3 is TGTGCCAGCAGCTTAGTCCCTAGCGGGAGTGAAAAGCAGTACTTC. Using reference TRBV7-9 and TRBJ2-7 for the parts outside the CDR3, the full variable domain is DTGVSQNPRHKITKRGQNVTFRCDPISEHNRLYWYRQTLGQGPEFLTYFQNEAQLEKSRLLSDRFSAERPKGSFSTLEIQRTEQGDSAMYLCASSLVPSGSEKQYFGPGTRLTVT.

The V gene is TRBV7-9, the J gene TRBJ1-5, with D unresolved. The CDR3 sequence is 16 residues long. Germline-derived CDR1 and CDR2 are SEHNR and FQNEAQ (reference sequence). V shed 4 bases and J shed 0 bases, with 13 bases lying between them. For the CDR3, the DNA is TGTGCCAGCAGCTCCACGGACGGAGATAGCAATCAGCCCCAGCATTTT. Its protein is CASSSTDGDSNQPQHF.

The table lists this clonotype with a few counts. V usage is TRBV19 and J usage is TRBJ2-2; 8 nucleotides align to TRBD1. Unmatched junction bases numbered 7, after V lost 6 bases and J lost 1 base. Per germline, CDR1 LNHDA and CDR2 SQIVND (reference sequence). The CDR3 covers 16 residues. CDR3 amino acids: CASRQQGVQNTGELFF. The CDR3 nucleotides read TGTGCCAGTAGACAACAGGGGGTTCAGAACACCGGGGAGCTGTTTTTT.

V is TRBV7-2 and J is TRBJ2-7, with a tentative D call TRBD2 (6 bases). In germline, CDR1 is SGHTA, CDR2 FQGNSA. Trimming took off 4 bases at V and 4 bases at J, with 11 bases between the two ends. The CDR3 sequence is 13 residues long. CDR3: CASSSDYPYEQYF. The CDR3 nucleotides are TGTGCCAGCAGCTCGGACTACCCATACGAGCAGTACTTC.

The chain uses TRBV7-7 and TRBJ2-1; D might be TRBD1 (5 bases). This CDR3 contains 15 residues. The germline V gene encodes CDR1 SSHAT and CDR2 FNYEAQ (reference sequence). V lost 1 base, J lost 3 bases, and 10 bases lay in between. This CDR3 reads CASSLGAGNYNEQFF. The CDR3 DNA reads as TGTGCCAGCAGCTTAGGGGCAGGGAACTACAATGAGCAGTTCTTC.

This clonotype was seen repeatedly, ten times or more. Written as DNA, the CDR3 is TGTGCCAGCTCGAACGGACTAAATGAAAAACTGTTTTTT. This encodes CASSNGLNEKLFF. The gene calls are TRBV18 and TRBJ1-4; D unclear. Germline CDR1 KGHSH, CDR2 LQKENI. Between the trimmed V and J ends, which lost 6 bases and 5 bases, there was a span of 10 bases. This CDR3 spans 13 amino acids. The whole variable domain, filled in from reference TRBV18 and TRBJ1-4, reads NAGVMQNPRHLVRRRGQEARLRCSPMKGHSHVYWYRQLPEEGLKFMVYLQKENIIDESGMPKERFSAEFPKEGPSILRIQQVVRGDSAAYFCASSNGLNEKLFFGSGTQLSVL.

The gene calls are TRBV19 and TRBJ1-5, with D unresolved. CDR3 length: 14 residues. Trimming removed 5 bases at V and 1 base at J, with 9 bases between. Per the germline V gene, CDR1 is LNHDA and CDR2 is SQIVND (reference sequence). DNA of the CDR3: TGTGCCAGTAGTGTGGAAGTCAGCAATCAGCCCCAGCATTTT. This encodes CASSVEVSNQPQHF.

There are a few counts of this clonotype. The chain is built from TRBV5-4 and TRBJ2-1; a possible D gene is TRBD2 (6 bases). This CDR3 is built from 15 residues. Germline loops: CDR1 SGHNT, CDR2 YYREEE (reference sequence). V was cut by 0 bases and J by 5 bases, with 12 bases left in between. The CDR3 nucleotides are TGTGCCAGCAGCTTGGGGCAGTGGAGGGACAATGAGCAGTTCTTC. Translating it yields CASSLGQWRDNEQFF.

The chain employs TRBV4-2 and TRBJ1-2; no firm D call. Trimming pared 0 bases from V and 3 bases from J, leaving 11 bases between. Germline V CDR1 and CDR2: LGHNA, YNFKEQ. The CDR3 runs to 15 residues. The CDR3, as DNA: TGTGCCAGCAGCCAAGAGTTCACCACACACTATGGCTACACCTTC. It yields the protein CASSQEFTTHYGYTF.

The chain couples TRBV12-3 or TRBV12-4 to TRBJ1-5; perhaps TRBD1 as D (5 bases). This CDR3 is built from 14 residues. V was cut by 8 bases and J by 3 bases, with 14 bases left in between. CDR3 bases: TGTGCCAGCGTGAAGCAGGGTACCAATCAGCCCCAGCATTTT. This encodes CASVKQGTNQPQHF.

DNA for the CDR3: TGTGCCAGCAGCTTAGCGGGAGCGGGAGGACCTTACAATGAGCAGTTCTTC. Translating gives CASSLAGAGGPYNEQFF. The rearrangement joins TRBV7-8 to TRBJ2-1; TRBD2 matches at 9 bases. The CDR3 length is 17 residues. The germline V gene has CDR1 SGHVS and CDR2 FQNEAQ. J was trimmed by 4 bases and V by 0 bases; bases with no gene match: 7.

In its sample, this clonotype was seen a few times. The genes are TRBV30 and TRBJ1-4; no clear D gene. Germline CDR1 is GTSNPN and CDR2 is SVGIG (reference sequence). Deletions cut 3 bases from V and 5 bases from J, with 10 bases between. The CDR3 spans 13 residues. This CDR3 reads CAWRYGENEKLFF. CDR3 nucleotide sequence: TGTGCCTGGAGGTACGGGGAGAATGAAAAACTGTTTTTT.